What follows describes a single TCR beta chain. Using immunoSEQ multiplex PCR, the repertoire was profiled, and TCRdb retains in-frame clones only, with some absent. The sample lists over 60,000 clones, 65% to 90% occurring once. This sample was included in a study of blood T cell repertoires in COVID-19. Study background: Both acute and convalescent COVID-19 samples were obtained from the United States, Italy and Spain. Sources were T cells, B-cell-depleted T cells, or PBMCs; the material itself was cDNA or gDNA.

Germline CDR1 and CDR2: WSHSY and SAAADI. The CDR3 consists of 14 residues. Trimming took off 8 bases at V and 3 bases at J, with 14 bases between the two ends. Sequencing input: peripheral blood. The chain joins TRBV10-2 to TRBJ1-3; D might be TRBD1 (5 bases). The sequence was collected from a man aged 35 to 55 with acute or convalescent COVID-19. CDR3 amino acids: CASCPTANGNTIYF. The CDR3 DNA reads as TGCGCCAGCTGTCCGACAGCCAATGGAAACACCATATATTTT.